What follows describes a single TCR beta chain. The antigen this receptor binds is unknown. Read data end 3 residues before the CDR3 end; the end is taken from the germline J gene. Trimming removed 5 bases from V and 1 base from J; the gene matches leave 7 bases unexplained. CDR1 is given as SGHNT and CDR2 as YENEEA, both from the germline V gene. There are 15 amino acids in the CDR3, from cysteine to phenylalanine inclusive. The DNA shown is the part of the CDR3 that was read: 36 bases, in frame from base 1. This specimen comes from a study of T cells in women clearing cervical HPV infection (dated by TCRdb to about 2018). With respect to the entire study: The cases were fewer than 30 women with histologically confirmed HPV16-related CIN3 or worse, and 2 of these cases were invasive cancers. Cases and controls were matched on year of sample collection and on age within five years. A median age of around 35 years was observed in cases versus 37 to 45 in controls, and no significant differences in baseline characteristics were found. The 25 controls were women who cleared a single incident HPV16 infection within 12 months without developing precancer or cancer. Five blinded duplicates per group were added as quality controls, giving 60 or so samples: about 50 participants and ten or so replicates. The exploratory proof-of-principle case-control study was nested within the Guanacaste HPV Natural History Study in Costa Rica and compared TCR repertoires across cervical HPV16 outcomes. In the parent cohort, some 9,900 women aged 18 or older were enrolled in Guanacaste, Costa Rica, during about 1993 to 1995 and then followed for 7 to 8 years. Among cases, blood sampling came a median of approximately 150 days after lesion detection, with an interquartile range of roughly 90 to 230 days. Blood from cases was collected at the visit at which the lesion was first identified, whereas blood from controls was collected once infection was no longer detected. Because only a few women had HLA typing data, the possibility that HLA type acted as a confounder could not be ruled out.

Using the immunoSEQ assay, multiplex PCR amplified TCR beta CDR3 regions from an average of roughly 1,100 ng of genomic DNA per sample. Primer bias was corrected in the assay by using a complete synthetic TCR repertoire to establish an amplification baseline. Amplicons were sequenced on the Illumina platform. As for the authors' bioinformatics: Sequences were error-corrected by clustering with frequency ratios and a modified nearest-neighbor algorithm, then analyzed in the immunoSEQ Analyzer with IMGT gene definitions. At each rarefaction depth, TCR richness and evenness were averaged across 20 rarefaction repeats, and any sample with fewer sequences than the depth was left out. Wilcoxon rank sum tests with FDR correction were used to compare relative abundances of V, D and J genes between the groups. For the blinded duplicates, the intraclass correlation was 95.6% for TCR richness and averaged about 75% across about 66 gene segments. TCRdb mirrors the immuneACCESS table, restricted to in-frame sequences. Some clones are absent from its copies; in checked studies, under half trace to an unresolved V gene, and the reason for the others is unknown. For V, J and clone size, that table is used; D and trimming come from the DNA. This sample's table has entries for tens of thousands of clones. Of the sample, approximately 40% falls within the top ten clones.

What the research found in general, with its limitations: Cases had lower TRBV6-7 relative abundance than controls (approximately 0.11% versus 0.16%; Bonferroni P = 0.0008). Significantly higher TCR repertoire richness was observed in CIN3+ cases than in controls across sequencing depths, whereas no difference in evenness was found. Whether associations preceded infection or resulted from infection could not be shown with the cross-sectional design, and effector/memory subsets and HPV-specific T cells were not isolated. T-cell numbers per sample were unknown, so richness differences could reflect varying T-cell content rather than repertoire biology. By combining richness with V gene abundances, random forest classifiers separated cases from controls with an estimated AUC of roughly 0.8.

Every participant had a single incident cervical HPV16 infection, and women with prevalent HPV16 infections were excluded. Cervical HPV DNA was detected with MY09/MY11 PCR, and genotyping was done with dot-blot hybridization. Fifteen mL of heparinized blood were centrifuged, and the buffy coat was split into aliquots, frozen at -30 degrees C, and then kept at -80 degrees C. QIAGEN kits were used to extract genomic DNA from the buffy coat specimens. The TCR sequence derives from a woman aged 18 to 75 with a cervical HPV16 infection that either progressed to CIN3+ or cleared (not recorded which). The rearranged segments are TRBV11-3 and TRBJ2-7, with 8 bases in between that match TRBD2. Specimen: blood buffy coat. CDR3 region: CASSHTTSGSYEQYF. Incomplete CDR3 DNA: TGTGCCAGCAGCCATACTACTAGCGGATCCTACGAG.